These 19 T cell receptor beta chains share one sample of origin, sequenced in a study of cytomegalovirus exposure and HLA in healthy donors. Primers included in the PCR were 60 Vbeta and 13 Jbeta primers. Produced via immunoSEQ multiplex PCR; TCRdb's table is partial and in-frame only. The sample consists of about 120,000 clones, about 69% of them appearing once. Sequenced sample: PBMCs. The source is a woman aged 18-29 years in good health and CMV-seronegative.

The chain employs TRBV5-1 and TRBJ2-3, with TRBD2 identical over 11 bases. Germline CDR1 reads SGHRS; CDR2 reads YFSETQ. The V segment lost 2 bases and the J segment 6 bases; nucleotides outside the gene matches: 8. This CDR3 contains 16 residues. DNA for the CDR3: TGCGCCAGCAGCTTTAGTAGCGGGGGGGCCTTGGATACGCAGTATTTT. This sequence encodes CASSFSSGGALDTQYF.

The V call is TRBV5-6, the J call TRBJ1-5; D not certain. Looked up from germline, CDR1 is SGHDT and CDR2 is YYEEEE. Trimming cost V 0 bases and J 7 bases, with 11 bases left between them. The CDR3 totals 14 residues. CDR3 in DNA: TGTGCCAGCAGCTTGGGGGGAGCAGTCCAGCCCCAGCATTTT. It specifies CASSLGGAVQPQHF. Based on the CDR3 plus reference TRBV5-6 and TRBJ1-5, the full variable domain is DAGVTQSPTHLIKTRGQQVTLRCSPKSGHDTVSWYQQALGQGPQFIFQYYEEEERQRGNFPDRFSGHQFPNYSSELNVNALLLGDSALYLCASSLGGAVQPQHFGDGTRLSIL.

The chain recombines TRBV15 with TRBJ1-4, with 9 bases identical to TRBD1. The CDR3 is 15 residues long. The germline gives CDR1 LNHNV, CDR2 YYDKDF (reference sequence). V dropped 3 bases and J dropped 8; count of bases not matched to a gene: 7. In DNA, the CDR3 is TGTGCCACCAGCAGCGGGACAGGGCGAGGCGAAAAACTGTTTTTT. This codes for CATSSGTGRGEKLFF. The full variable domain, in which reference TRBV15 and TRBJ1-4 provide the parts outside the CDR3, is DAMVIQNPRYQVTQFGKPVTLSCSQTLNHNVMYWYQQKSSQAPKLLFHYYDKDFNNEADTPDNFQSRRPNTSFCFLDIRSPGLGDTAMYLCATSSGTGRGEKLFFGSGTQLSVL.

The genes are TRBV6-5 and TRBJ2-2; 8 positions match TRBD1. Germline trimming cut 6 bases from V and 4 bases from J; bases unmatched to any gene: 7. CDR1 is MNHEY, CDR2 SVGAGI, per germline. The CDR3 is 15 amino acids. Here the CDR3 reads CASRIGQGFTGELFF. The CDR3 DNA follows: TGTGCCAGCAGAATCGGACAGGGTTTCACCGGGGAGCTGTTTTTT.

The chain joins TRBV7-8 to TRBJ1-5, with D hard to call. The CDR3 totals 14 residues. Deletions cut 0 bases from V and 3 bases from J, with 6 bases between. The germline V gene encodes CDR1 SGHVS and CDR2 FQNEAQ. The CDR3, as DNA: TGTGCCAGCAGCTTAGCACAGCTCAATCAGCCCCAGCATTTT. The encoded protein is CASSLAQLNQPQHF. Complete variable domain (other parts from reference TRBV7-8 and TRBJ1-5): GAGVSQSPRYKVAKRGQDVALRCDPISGHVSLFWYQQALGQGPEFLTYFQNEAQLDKSGLPSDRFFAERPEGSVSTLKIQRTQQEDSAVYLCASSLAQLNQPQHFGDGTRLSIL.

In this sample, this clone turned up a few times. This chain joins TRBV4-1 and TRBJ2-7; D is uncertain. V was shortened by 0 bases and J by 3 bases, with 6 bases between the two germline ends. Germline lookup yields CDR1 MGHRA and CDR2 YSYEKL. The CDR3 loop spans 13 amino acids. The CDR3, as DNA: TGCGCCAGCAGCCAAGAGGCAGTCTACGAGCAGTACTTC. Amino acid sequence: CASSQEAVYEQYF.

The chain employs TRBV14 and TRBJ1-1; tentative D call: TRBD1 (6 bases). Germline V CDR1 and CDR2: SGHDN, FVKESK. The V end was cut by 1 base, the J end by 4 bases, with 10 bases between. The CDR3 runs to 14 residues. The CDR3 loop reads CASSQVGRGTEAFF. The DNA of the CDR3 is TGTGCCAGCAGCCAAGTAGGCAGGGGCACTGAAGCTTTCTTT.

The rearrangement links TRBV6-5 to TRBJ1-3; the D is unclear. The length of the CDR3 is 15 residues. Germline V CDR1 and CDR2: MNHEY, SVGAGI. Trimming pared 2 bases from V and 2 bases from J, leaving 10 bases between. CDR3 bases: TGTGCCAGCAGTTACGCGGGCCTAACTGGAAACACCATATATTTT. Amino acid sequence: CASSYAGLTGNTIYF.

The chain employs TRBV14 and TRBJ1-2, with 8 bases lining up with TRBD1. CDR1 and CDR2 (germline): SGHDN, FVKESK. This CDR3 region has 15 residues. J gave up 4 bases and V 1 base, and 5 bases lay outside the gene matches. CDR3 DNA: TGTGCCAGCAGCCAAGGCCGGACAGGGTTCTATGGCTACACCTTC. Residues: CASSQGRTGFYGYTF.

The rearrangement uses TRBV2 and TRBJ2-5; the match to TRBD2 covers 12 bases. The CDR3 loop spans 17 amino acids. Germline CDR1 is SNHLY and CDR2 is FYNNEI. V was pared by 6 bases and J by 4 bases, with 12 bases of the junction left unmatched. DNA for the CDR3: TGTGCCAGCAGGACCCTAGCGGGGGGGCGAAAAGGAGAGACCCAGTACTTC. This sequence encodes CASRTLAGGRKGETQYF.

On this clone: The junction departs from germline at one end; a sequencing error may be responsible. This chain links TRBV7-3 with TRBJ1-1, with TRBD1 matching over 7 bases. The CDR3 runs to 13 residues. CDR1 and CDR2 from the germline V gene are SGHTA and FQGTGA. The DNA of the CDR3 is TGTGTCAGCAGCCCAGGGGGACGAACTGAAGCTTTCTTT. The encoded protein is CVSSPGGRTEAFF.

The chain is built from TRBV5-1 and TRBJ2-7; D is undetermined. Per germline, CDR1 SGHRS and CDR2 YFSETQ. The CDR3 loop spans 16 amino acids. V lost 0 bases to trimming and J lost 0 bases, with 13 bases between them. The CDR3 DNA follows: TGCGCCAGCAGCTTGGAGGCTAGGTCAAGCTCCTACGAGCAGTACTTC. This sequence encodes CASSLEARSSSYEQYF.

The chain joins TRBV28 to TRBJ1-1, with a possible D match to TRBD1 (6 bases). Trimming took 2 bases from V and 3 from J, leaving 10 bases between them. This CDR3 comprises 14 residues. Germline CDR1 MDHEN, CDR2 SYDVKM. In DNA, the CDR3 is TGTGCCAGCAGTTTAGGCAGGGGTGACACTGAAGCTTTCTTT. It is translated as CASSLGRGDTEAFF.

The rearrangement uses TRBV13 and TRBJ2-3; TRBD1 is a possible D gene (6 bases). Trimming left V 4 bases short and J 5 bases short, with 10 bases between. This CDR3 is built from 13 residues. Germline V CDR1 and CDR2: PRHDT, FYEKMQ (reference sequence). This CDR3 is CASSSDSQDTQYF. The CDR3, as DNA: TGTGCCAGCAGCTCGGACAGTCAAGATACGCAGTATTTT.

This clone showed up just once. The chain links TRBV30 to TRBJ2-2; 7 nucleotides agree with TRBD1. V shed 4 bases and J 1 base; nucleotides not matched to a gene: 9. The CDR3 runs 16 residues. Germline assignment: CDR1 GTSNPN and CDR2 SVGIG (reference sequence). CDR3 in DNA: TGTGCCTGGAAGGACCTTAGACAGGGGAACACCGGGGAGCTGTTTTTT. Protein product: CAWKDLRQGNTGELFF.

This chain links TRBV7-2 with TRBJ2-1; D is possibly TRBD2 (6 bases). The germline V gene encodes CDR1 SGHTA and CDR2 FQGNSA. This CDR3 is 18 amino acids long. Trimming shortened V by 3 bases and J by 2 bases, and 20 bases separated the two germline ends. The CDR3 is CASSFPRATGGTYNEQFF. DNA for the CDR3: TGTGCCAGCAGCTTCCCCCGAGCTACAGGCGGGACCTACAATGAGCAGTTCTTC. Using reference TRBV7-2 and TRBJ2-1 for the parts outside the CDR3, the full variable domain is GAGVSQSPSNKVTEKGKDVELRCDPISGHTALYWYRQSLGQGLEFLIYFQGNSAPDKSGLPSDRFSAERTGGSVSTLTIQRTQQEDSAVYLCASSFPRATGGTYNEQFFGPGTRLTVL.

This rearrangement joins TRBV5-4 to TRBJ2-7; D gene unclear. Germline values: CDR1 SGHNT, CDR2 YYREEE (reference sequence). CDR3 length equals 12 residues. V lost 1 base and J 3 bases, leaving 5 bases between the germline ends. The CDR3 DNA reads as TGTGCCAGCAGCTTGTACAGCTACGAGCAGTACTTC. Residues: CASSLYSYEQYF.

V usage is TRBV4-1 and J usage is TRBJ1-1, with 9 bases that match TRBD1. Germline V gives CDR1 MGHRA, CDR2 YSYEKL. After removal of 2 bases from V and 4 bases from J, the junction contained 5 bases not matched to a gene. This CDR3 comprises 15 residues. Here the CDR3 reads CASSQPLDRGTEAFF. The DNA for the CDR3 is TGCGCCAGCAGCCAACCCTTGGACAGGGGCACTGAAGCTTTCTTT.

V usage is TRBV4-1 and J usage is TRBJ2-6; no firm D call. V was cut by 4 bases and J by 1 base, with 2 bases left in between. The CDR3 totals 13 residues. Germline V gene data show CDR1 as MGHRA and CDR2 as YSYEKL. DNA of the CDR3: TGCGCCAGCAGCCCGTCTGGGGCCAACGTCCTGACTTTC. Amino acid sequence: CASSPSGANVLTF.